One sample yielded the 10 T cell receptor beta chains listed below, sequenced in a study of vaccination effects on CD4 cells after COVID-19. Before any sequencing was done, the ViraFEST assay used viral peptide pools to expand antigen-specific CD4+ T cells. Scientists isolated CD4+ T cells after a roughly 9-day culture period ended. SARS-CoV-2 infected the person between March and December 2020, as confirmed by PCR. The assay was immunoSEQ multiplex PCR, and TCRdb's table has in-frame clones only and misses some. The data hold tens of thousands of clones, with 70% to 80% observed a single time. Antigens for these TCRs are unknown. The sample was CD4+ T cells from PBMCs cultured with HCoV-NL63 spike peptides, taken before COVID-19 vaccination. The receptor set was obtained from a human donor who had a prior SARS-CoV-2 infection.

V and J are TRBV5-5 and TRBJ1-2; tentatively, D is TRBD1 (5 bases). Germline V lookup: CDR1 SGHKS, CDR2 YYEKEE (reference sequence). V gave up 0 bases and J gave up 7 bases, with 13 bases separating them. This CDR3 has 14 residues. For the CDR3, the DNA is TGTGCCAGCAGCTTGGTCCAGGGAGGGGTTGGCTACACCTTC. Protein sequence: CASSLVQGGVGYTF.

The chain uses TRBV7-2 and TRBJ2-5; a possible D gene is TRBD1 (6 bases). Germline loops: CDR1 SGHTA, CDR2 FQGNSA. V was shortened by 2 bases and J by 13 bases, with 23 bases between the two germline ends. This CDR3 has 15 residues. CDR3 residues: CASSLQPGHQAPMYF. The CDR3 coding sequence is TGTGCCAGCAGCTTACAGCCGGGACACCAGGCGCCCATGTACTTC.

The chain couples TRBV10-2 to TRBJ2-3; 9 nucleotides agree with TRBD2. J lost 0 bases, V lost 6 bases, and 10 bases had no gene match. In germline, CDR1 is WSHSY, CDR2 SAAADI. The CDR3 has 17 amino acids. The CDR3 bases are TGCGCCAGCAGAGGATCTGGCGGGGGGGCCAGCACAGATACGCAGTATTTT. It specifies CASRGSGGGASTDTQYF.

This rearrangement joins TRBV13 to TRBJ1-2; D might be TRBD1 (5 bases). The CDR3 extends over 15 amino acids. Trimming pared 0 bases from V and 2 bases from J, leaving 10 bases between. The germline V gene encodes CDR1 PRHDT and CDR2 FYEKMQ (reference sequence). The CDR3, as DNA: TGTGCCAGCAGCTTAGGAGGGGCGACCAACTATGGCTACACCTTC. This encodes CASSLGGATNYGYTF.

The J gene is TRBJ2-3, the V gene TRBV9, with 9 bases lining up with TRBD1. Trimming cost V 3 bases and J 6 bases; bases outside gene matches: 8. The CDR3 is made up of 15 amino acids. Germline V gene lookup returns CDR1 SGDLS and CDR2 YYNGEE. The CDR3 DNA is TGTGCCAGCAGCGCGGGGACAGGGTATCGGGATACGCAGTATTTT. Translated, it gives CASSAGTGYRDTQYF.

This chain connects TRBV18 to TRBJ1-6, with TRBD1 matching 9 bases. There are 16 residues in the CDR3. Trimming at V came to 3 bases and at J to 7 bases, leaving 7 bases not matched to a gene. Germline V gene data show CDR1 as KGHSH and CDR2 as LQKENI. The CDR3: CASSPPGQGYNSPLHF. The CDR3 bases are TGTGCCAGCTCACCCCCGGGACAGGGATACAATTCACCCCTCCACTTT.

This chain links TRBV7-8 with TRBJ1-4; no reliable D call. The CDR3 has 18 amino acids. Germline V gene data show CDR1 as SGHVS and CDR2 as FQNEAQ. V lost 1 base to trimming and J lost 3 bases, with 18 bases between them. This CDR3 reads CASSLDSLAVLANEKLFF. The CDR3 DNA is TGTGCCAGCAGCTTAGACAGTTTAGCAGTTCTGGCTAATGAAAAACTGTTTTTT.

The CDR3: CASSSVGATDTQYF. The CDR3, as DNA: TGTGCCAGCAGCTCCGTGGGGGCGACCGATACGCAGTATTTT. The J gene is TRBJ2-3, the V gene TRBV5-6, with D possibly matching TRBD1 (6 bases). Trimming stripped 3 bases from V and 6 bases from J, with 14 bases between. CDR3 length: 14 residues. Per the germline V gene, CDR1 is SGHDT and CDR2 is YYEEEE. Complete variable domain (other parts from reference TRBV5-6 and TRBJ2-3): DAGVTQSPTHLIKTRGQQVTLRCSPKSGHDTVSWYQQALGQGPQFIFQYYEEEERQRGNFPDRFSGHQFPNYSSELNVNALLLGDSALYLCASSSVGATDTQYFGPGTRLTVL.

This sequence joins TRBV4-3 and TRBJ1-4; D may be TRBD1 (5 bases). This CDR3 comprises 15 residues. The V gene's germline CDR1 is LGHNA and CDR2 YSLEER. The ends were cut back, 2 bases at V and 2 bases at J, with 9 bases in the middle. CDR3 DNA sequence: TGCGCCAGCAGCCAATATGGGGGGACTAATGAAAAACTGTTTTTT. Translation gives CASSQYGGTNEKLFF.

The rearrangement uses TRBV4-3 and TRBJ2-2; the D gene could be TRBD1 or TRBD2 (5 bases each). CDR1 and CDR2 (germline): LGHNA, YSLEER. The V and J ends lost 1 base and 4 bases respectively, with 13 bases between them. The CDR3 has 16 residues. CDR3 region: CASSQGTGQITGELFF. DNA of the CDR3: TGCGCCAGCAGCCAAGGGACTGGACAAATCACCGGGGAGCTGTTTTTT.